This T cell receptor beta chain was recovered during a study of blood T cell repertoires in COVID-19. Background on the study: Sites across the United States, Italy and Spain contributed samples from acute and convalescent COVID-19. Sources were T cells, B-cell-depleted T cells, or PBMCs; the material itself was cDNA or gDNA.

Per the germline V gene, CDR1 is SGHVS and CDR2 is FNYEAQ. The ends lost 5 bases at V and 1 base at J; junction bases unmatched: 12. This CDR3 comprises 19 residues. In the original analysis: Using reference gene primer amplification, nucleated cell counts were estimated. The method was immunoSEQ multiplex PCR; TCRdb's version includes in-frame clones alone and lacks a portion of them. The DNA gave D and trimming, while V, J and clone size come from that table. The sample records approximately 280,000 clones, over 75% being singletons. The chain links TRBV7-6 to TRBJ2-2; TRBD2 matches 11 bases. The sequenced sample was peripheral blood. The clonotype comes from a man aged 50-60 years with active or convalescent COVID-19. Written as DNA, the CDR3 is TGTGCCAGCAGCCGAGATCTAGCGGGAGGTTTATGGAACACCGGGGAGCTGTTTTTT. Protein: CASSRDLAGGLWNTGELFF.